This T cell receptor beta chain was retrieved from a study of blood T cell repertoires in COVID-19. In the study overall: Acute and convalescent COVID-19 specimens originated in the United States, Italy and Spain. In each case, the material was cDNA or gDNA derived from T cells, B-cell-depleted T cells, or PBMCs.

Authors' data handling: Reference gene primer amplification yielded estimated nucleated cell counts. TCRdb keeps only in-frame clones here, not all; method: immunoSEQ multiplex PCR. V, J and clone size reflect that table, while D and trimming were determined from the DNA. Of 200,000 or so clones listed, 84% are singletons. Germline loops: CDR1 MNHEY, CDR2 SVGAGI. The CDR3 has 13 amino acids. J lost 8 bases, V lost 1 base, and 4 bases had no gene match. The specimen sequenced was peripheral blood. The J gene is TRBJ1-2, the V gene TRBV6-5; 7 bases agree with TRBD1. The TCR comes from a woman aged 60-70 years with acute or convalescent COVID-19. This CDR3 is CASSYFQGDGYTF. The CDR3 DNA follows: TGTGCCAGCAGTTACTTTCAGGGGGACGGCTACACCTTC.